The present T cell receptor beta chain was sequenced within a study of control samples from healthy donors and cancer patients (dated by TCRdb to the early 2020s). V is cut by 0 bases and J by 0 bases, and the space between the germline ends is 6 bases. As encoded in the germline V gene (reference sequence), CDR1 is MNHEY while CDR2 is SMNVEV. The CDR3 holds 15 amino acids from the cysteine to the phenylalanine. CDR3 DNA is the only sequence kept; it has 45 bases, read in frame from the first base. With regard to this clone: This clone's antigen is unknown. No much larger clone exists at a distance of one base, and base qualities are not known.

Libraries came from the immunoSEQ multiplex PCR assay. TCRdb holds this immuneACCESS table with in-frame rearrangements only. Some clones are missing; in checked studies, unresolved V genes explain under half, and the rest has no known cause. This sample comprises about 60,000 clones, approximately 85% of them detected only once. Together, the top ten hold 5% to 6.5% of the sample. The sequenced sample consisted of blood. The sequence links TRBV27 to TRBJ1-3; the D gene cannot be named for sure. The receptor comes from a man aged 35 to 55 in good health. The nucleotides are TGTGCCAGCAGTTTATCACCGGTCTCTGGAAACACCATATATTTT. It specifies CASSLSPVSGNTIYF.